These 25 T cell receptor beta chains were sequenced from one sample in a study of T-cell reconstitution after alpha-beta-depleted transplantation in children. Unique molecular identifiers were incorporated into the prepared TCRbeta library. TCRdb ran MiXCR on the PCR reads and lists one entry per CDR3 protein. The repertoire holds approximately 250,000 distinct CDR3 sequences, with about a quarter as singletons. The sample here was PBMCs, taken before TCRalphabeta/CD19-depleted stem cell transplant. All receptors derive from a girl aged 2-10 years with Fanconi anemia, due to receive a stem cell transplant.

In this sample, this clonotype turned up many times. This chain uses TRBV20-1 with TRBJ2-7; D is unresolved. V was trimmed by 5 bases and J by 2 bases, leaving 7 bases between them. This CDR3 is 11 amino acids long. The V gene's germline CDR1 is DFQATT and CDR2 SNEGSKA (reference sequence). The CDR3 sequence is CSAAGPYEQYF. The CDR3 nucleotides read TGCAGTGCTGCTGGGCCCTACGAGCAGTACTTC.

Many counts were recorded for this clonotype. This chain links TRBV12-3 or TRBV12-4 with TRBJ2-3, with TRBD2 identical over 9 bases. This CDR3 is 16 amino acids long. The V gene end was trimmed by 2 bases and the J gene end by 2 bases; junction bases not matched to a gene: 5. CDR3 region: CASSLYPSGVTDTQYF. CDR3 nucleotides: TGTGCCAGCAGTTTATACCCTAGCGGGGTCACAGATACGCAGTATTTT.

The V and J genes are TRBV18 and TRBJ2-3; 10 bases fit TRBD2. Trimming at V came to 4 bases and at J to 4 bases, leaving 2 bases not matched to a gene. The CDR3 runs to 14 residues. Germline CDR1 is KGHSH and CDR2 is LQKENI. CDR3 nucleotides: TGTGCCAGCTCACTGACTAGCGGGCCAGATACGCAGTATTTT. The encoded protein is CASSLTSGPDTQYF.

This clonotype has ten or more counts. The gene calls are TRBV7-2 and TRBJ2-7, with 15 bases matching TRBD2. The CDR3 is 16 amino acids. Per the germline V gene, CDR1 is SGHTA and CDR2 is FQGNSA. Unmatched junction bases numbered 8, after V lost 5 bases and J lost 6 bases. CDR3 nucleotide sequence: TGTGCCAGCAGCCTGAGGGGGACTAGCGGGGGGCTCGAGCAGTACTTC. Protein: CASSLRGTSGGLEQYF. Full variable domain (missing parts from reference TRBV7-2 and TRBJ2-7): GAGVSQSPSNKVTEKGKDVELRCDPISGHTALYWYRQSLGQGLEFLIYFQGNSAPDKSGLPSDRFSAERTGGSVSTLTIQRTQQEDSAVYLCASSLRGTSGGLEQYFGPGTRLTVT.

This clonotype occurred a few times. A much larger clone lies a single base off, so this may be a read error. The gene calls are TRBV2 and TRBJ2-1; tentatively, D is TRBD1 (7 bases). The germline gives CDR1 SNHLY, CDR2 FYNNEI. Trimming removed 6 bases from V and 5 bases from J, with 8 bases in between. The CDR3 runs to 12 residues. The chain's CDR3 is CASSRGDNEQFF. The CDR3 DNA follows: TGTGCCAGCAGCAGGGGGGACAATGAGCAGTTCTTC.

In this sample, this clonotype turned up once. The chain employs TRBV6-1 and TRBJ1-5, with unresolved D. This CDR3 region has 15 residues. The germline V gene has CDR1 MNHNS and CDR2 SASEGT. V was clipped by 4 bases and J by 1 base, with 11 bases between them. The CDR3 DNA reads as TGTGCCAGCAGTGTGGTGACCCAGAGCAATCAGCCCCAGCATTTT. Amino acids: CASSVVTQSNQPQHF.

The CDR3 sequence: CASSLGSGTSGYEQYF. For the CDR3, the DNA is TGTGCCAGCAGTTTAGGGTCCGGGACTAGCGGGTACGAGCAGTACTTC. The rearrangement links TRBV27 to TRBJ2-7; TRBD2 aligns across 12 bases. With 2 bases clipped from V and 4 bases from J, the junction kept 6 bases outside the gene matches. CDR1 is MNHEY, CDR2 SMNVEV, per germline (reference sequence). The CDR3 is 16 residues long.

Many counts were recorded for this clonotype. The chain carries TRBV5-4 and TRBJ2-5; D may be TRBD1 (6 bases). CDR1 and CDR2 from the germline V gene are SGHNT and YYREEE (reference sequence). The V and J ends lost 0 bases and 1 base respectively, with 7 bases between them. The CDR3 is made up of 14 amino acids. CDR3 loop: CASSLVDSQETQYF. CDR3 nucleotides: TGTGCCAGCAGCTTGGTGGACAGCCAAGAGACCCAGTACTTC.

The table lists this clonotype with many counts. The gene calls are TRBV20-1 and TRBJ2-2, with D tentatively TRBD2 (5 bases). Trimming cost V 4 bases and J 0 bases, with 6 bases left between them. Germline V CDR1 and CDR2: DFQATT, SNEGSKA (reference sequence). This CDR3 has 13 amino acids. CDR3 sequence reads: CSAKTTNTGELFF. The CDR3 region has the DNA TGCAGTGCTAAGACTACGAACACCGGGGAGCTGTTTTTT.

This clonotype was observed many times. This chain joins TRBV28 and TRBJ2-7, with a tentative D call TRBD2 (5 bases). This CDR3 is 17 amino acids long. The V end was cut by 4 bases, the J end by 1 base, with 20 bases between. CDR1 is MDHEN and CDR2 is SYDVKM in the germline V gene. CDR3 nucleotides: TGTGCCAGCAGTTATCCCCAGGACGGGATTCCATCCTACGAGCAGTACTTC. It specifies CASSYPQDGIPSYEQYF.

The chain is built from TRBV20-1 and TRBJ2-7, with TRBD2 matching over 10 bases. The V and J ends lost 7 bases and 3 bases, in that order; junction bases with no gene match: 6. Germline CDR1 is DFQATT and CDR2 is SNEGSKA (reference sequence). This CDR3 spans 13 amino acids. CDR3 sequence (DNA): TGCAGTGGATCTAGCGGGAGAGGCTACGAGCAGTACTTC. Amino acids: CSGSSGRGYEQYF.

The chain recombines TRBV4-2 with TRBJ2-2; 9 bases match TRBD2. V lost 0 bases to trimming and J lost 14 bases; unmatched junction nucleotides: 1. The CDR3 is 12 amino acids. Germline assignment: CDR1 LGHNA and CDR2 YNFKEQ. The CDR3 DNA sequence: TGTGCCAGCAGCCAAGATAGCGGGGGCCTGTTTTTT. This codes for CASSQDSGGLFF.

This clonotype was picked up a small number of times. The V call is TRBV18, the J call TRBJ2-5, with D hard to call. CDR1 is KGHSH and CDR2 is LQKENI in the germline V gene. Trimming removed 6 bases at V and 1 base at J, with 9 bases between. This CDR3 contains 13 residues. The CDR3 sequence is CASSRAFQETQYF. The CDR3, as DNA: TGTGCCAGCTCCAGAGCCTTCCAAGAGACCCAGTACTTC.

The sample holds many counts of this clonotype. CDR3 residues: CASSFYGGGETQYF. The CDR3 DNA reads TGTGCCAGCAGTTTCTATGGGGGCGGTGAGACCCAGTACTTC. The V gene is TRBV27, the J gene TRBJ2-5, with a weak D call TRBD1 (6 bases). Looked up from germline, CDR1 is MNHEY and CDR2 is SMNVEV (reference sequence). V was shortened by 3 bases and J by 5 bases, with 13 bases between the two germline ends. This CDR3 spans 14 amino acids.

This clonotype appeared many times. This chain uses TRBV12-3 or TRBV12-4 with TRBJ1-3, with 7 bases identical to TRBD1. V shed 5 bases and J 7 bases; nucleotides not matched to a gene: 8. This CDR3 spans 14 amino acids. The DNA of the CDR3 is TGTGCCAGCAGTCCGACAGGGAGGTGGAACACCATATATTTT. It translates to CASSPTGRWNTIYF.

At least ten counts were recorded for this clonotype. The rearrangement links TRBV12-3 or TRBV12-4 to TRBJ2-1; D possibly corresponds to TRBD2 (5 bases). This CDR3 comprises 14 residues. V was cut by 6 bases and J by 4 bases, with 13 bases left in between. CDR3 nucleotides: TGTGCCAGCAGGGAAGACGGAGGTTACAATGAGCAGTTCTTC. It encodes CASREDGGYNEQFF.

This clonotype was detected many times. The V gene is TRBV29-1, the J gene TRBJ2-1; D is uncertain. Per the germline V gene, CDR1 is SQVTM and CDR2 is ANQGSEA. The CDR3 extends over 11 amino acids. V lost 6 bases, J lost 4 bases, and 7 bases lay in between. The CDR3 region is CSVTEYNEQFF. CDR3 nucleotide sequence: TGCAGCGTCACAGAATACAATGAGCAGTTCTTC.

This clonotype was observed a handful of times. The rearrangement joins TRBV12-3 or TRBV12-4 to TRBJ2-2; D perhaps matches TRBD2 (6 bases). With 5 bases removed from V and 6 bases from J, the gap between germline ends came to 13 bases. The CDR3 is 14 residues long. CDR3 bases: TGTGCCAGCAGTAGAGGACTAAACGCCGGGGAGCTGTTTTTT. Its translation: CASSRGLNAGELFF.

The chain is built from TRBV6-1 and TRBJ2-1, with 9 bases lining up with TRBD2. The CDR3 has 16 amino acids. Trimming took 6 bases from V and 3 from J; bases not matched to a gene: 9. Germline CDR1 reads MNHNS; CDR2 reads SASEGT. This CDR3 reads CASRPSGGRRYNEQFF. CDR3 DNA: TGTGCCAGCAGGCCCAGCGGGGGGCGTCGCTACAATGAGCAGTTCTTC.

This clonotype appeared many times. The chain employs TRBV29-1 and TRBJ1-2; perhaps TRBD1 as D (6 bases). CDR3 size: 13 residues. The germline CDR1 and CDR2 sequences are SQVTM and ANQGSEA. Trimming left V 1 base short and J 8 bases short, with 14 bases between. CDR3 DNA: TGCAGCGTTGAAGGAGATAGGGGGGGAGGCTACACCTTC. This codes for CSVEGDRGGGYTF.

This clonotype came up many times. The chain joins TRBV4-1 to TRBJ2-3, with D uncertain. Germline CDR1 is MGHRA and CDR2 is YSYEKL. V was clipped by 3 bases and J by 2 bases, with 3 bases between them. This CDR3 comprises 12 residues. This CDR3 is CASSHDTDTQYF. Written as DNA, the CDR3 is TGCGCCAGCAGCCACGACACAGATACGCAGTATTTT.

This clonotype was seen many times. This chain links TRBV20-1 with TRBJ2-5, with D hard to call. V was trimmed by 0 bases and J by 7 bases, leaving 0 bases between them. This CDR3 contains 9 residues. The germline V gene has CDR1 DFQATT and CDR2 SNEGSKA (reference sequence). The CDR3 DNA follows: TGCAGTGCTAGAGAGACCCAGTACTTC. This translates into CSARETQYF.

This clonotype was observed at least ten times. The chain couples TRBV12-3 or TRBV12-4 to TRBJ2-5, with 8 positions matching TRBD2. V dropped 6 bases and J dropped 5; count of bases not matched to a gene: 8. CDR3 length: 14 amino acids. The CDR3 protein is CASSDGLARETQYF. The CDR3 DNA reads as TGTGCCAGCAGCGATGGACTAGCCCGGGAGACCCAGTACTTC.

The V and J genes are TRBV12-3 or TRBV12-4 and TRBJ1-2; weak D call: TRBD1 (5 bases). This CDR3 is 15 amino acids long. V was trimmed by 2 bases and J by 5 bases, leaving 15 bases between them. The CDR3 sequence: CASSLYSGMGYGYTF. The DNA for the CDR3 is TGTGCCAGCAGTTTATACTCAGGGATGGGGTATGGCTACACCTTC.

The CDR3 here is CSALTGPNSPLHF. In DNA form, the CDR3 reads TGCAGCGCTCTAACAGGCCCCAATTCACCCCTCCACTTT. The chain links TRBV29-1 to TRBJ1-6; perhaps TRBD1 as D (5 bases). Germline V gene data show CDR1 as SQVTM and CDR2 as ANQGSEA. Trimming took off 7 bases at V and 7 bases at J, with 14 bases between the two ends. The CDR3 runs 13 residues.